The 28 T cell receptor beta chains below were found in one sample sequenced in a study of cytotoxic CD8 clonotypes in ibrutinib-treated CLL. Repertoires were generated with immunoSEQ multiplex PCR, while TCRdb's copy carries only in-frame clones and drops some. In the table there are 40,000 to 60,000 clones, roughly 57% of which are singletons. The sample consisted of PBMCs, taken after 12 months of ibrutinib treatment. The source of these receptors is a human donor with chronic lymphocytic leukemia.

The rearrangement uses TRBV7-8 and TRBJ2-3; the D call may be TRBD1 or TRBD2 (5 bases each). Germline V gives CDR1 SGHVS, CDR2 FQNEAQ. The CDR3 runs to 17 residues. V lost 5 bases and J 0 bases, leaving 18 bases between the germline ends. The CDR3 nucleotides read TGTGCCAGCAGCCCACGCATCGGGGACCACAGCACAGATACGCAGTATTTT. It specifies CASSPRIGDHSTDTQYF.

This clone was detected ten times or more. The chain combines TRBV6-1 with TRBJ2-7; 9 bases are shared with TRBD2. This CDR3 contains 15 residues. CDR1 MNHNS and CDR2 SASEGT come from the germline V gene. Trimming removed 1 base from V and 5 bases from J; junction bases left unmatched: 6. The CDR3, as DNA: TGTGCCAGCAGTGAAGTTGGCGGGAGGGCAGACGAGCAGTACTTC. Translating gives CASSEVGGRADEQYF.

This chain uses TRBV14 with TRBJ1-3, with D unclear. Germline assignment: CDR1 SGHDN and CDR2 FVKESK. Trimming removed 1 base at V and 3 bases at J, with 19 bases between. There are 18 residues in the CDR3. The DNA for the CDR3 is TGTGCCAGCAGCCAAGTCACCCGGACCGTGGTTGTTGGAAACACCATATATTTT. It is translated as CASSQVTRTVVVGNTIYF.

This clone was observed a handful of times. The chain uses TRBV5-4 and TRBJ2-2; no clear D. V lost 3 bases and J lost 5, with 11 bases in between. Germline V lookup: CDR1 SGHNT, CDR2 YYREEE (reference sequence). The CDR3 length is 14 residues. The CDR3 here is CASSYSTETGELFF. The CDR3 DNA reads as TGTGCCAGCAGCTACTCGACTGAGACCGGGGAGCTGTTTTTT. Together with reference TRBV5-4 and TRBJ2-2, the CDR3 gives the full variable domain: ETGVTQSPTHLIKTRGQQVTLRCSSQSGHNTVSWYQQALGQGPQFIFQYYREEENGRGNFPPRFSGLQFPNYSSELNVNALELDDSALYLCASSYSTETGELFFGEGSRLTVL.

This clone was picked up one time. The chain carries TRBV2 and TRBJ2-5; D is perhaps TRBD1 (5 bases). In germline, CDR1 is SNHLY, CDR2 FYNNEI. This CDR3 is built from 16 residues. The V gene lost 8 bases and the J gene lost 1 base, with 20 bases spanning the gap. The CDR3 loop reads CASFLEWGRAQETQYF. The CDR3 nucleotides are TGTGCCAGCTTCCTTGAATGGGGCAGGGCCCAAGAGACCCAGTACTTC.

The V gene is TRBV28, the J gene TRBJ1-5; no firm D call. Trimming pared 5 bases from V and 1 base from J, leaving 15 bases between. The germline CDR1 and CDR2 sequences are MDHEN and SYDVKM. CDR3 size: 16 residues. CDR3 in DNA: TGTGCCAGCAGTCCCCGGGGAGTTCAGAGCAATCAGCCCCAGCATTTT. Translated, it gives CASSPRGVQSNQPQHF.

The chain uses TRBV5-1 and TRBJ2-7, with 12 bases identical to TRBD2. Germline lookup yields CDR1 SGHRS and CDR2 YFSETQ. The CDR3 covers 16 residues. V gave up 4 bases and J gave up 5 bases; unmatched junction bases: 10. In DNA form, the CDR3 reads TGCGCCAGCAGCGTCTTGACTAGCGGGAGTAGGGACGAGCAGTACTTC. It translates to CASSVLTSGSRDEQYF.

This rearrangement joins TRBV5-4 to TRBJ1-6; no clear D gene. V was trimmed by 1 base and J by 7 bases, leaving 12 bases between them. The germline CDR1 and CDR2 sequences are SGHNT and YYREEE (reference sequence). The CDR3 covers 15 residues. CDR3 DNA sequence: TGTGCCAGCAGCTTGTCGGCAGGTCGCAATTCACCCCTCCACTTT. Encoded protein: CASSLSAGRNSPLHF. Full variable domain (outside the CDR3, taken from reference TRBV5-4 and TRBJ1-6): ETGVTQSPTHLIKTRGQQVTLRCSSQSGHNTVSWYQQALGQGPQFIFQYYREEENGRGNFPPRFSGLQFPNYSSELNVNALELDDSALYLCASSLSAGRNSPLHFGNGTRLTVT.

In its sample, this clone was seen a few times. The chain has TRBV19 and TRBJ2-1; TRBD2 aligns across 7 bases. The CDR3 loop spans 16 amino acids. V was clipped by 5 bases and J by 7 bases; unmatched bases: 14. Germline V gene sequence: CDR1 LNHDA, CDR2 SQIVND (reference sequence). CDR3 in amino acids: CASSFNLAGTENEQFF. The CDR3 DNA sequence: TGTGCCAGTAGTTTCAATTTAGCGGGCACGGAAAATGAGCAGTTCTTC.

CDR3 protein: CASSLASGRANEQFF. For the CDR3, the DNA is TGCGCCAGCAGCTTGGCTAGCGGGAGGGCCAATGAGCAGTTCTTC. The V call is TRBV5-1, the J call TRBJ2-1, with 12 nucleotides matching TRBD2. This CDR3 has 15 amino acids. The V gene's germline CDR1 is SGHRS and CDR2 YFSETQ. Trimming cost V 0 bases and J 6 bases; bases outside gene matches: 1.

This clone has ten or more counts. V usage is TRBV6-6 and J usage is TRBJ2-2; 8 bases are shared with TRBD1. Germline CDR1 is MNHNY and CDR2 is SVGAGI (reference sequence). CDR3 length: 14 amino acids. The V gene end was trimmed by 6 bases and the J gene end by 4 bases; junction bases not matched to a gene: 4. The DNA of the CDR3 is TGTGCCAGCAGCCCGGACAGGGCCACCGGGGAGCTGTTTTTT. Its protein is CASSPDRATGELFF.

This clone turned up a few times. The chain is built from TRBV5-1 and TRBJ1-3; D is perhaps TRBD1 (5 bases). Germline V gene sequence: CDR1 SGHRS, CDR2 YFSETQ. This CDR3 region has 15 residues. V dropped 2 bases and J dropped 2 bases, with 11 bases sitting between them. The DNA of the CDR3 is TGCGCCAGCAGCTTCACGGGGACGGCTGGAAACACCATATATTTT. Its protein product is CASSFTGTAGNTIYF.

This clone showed up just a few times. The CDR3 loop is CASSPRGLRSGNTIYF. CDR3 coding DNA: TGTGCCAGCAGCCCACGGGGCTTACGCTCTGGAAACACCATATATTTT. The chain recombines TRBV13 with TRBJ1-3, with a possible D match to TRBD1 (5 bases). The CDR3 consists of 16 residues. The V gene lost 5 bases and the J gene lost 0 bases, with 14 bases spanning the gap. Germline assignment: CDR1 PRHDT and CDR2 FYEKMQ (reference sequence).

The chain couples TRBV19 to TRBJ2-2, with a weak D call TRBD1 (6 bases). Germline V gene lookup returns CDR1 LNHDA and CDR2 SQIVND (reference sequence). This CDR3 is 15 amino acids long. V was clipped by 4 bases and J by 4 bases, with 13 bases between them. The CDR3 reads CASSNQGMGTGELFF. The CDR3, as DNA: TGTGCCAGTAGTAACCAGGGGATGGGCACCGGGGAGCTGTTTTTT.

This clone was seen only a few times. The genes are TRBV5-1 and TRBJ1-1; D may be TRBD1 (6 bases). In germline, CDR1 is SGHRS, CDR2 YFSETQ. CDR3 length: 16 amino acids. V shed 4 bases and J shed 1 base, with 17 bases lying between them. CDR3 DNA: TGCGCCAGCAGCCGAGATCACCCGGGACAGAACACTGAAGCTTTCTTT. Protein: CASSRDHPGQNTEAFF.

This chain uses TRBV4-2 with TRBJ2-7; D tentatively fits TRBD1 or TRBD2 (5 bases each). CDR3 size: 12 residues. The V gene lost 2 bases and the J gene lost 6 bases, with 8 bases spanning the gap. The V gene's germline CDR1 is LGHNA and CDR2 YNFKEQ. The chain's CDR3 is CASSQWDGEQYF. CDR3 in DNA: TGTGCCAGCAGCCAATGGGACGGCGAGCAGTACTTC.

The chain combines TRBV19 with TRBJ2-5, with D possibly TRBD1 on 6 matching bases. Germline V gene data show CDR1 as LNHDA and CDR2 as SQIVND (reference sequence). Trimming pared 6 bases from V and 3 bases from J, leaving 11 bases between. The CDR3 covers 13 residues. CDR3 region: CASSYSGEETQYF. For the CDR3, the DNA is TGTGCCAGTAGCTATTCAGGGGAAGAGACCCAGTACTTC. The variable domain in full, with the rest retrieved from reference TRBV19 and TRBJ2-5, is DGGITQSPKYLFRKEGQNVTLSCEQNLNHDAMYWYRQDPGQGLRLIYYSQIVNDFQKGDIAEGYSVSREKKESFPLTVTSAQKNPTAFYLCASSYSGEETQYFGPGTRLLVL.

V and J are TRBV27 and TRBJ2-1; D gene uncertain. Between the trimmed V and J ends, which lost 4 bases and 3 bases, there was a span of 7 bases. In germline, CDR1 is MNHEY, CDR2 SMNVEV (reference sequence). The CDR3 covers 13 residues. The CDR3 nucleotides read TGTGCCAGCAGTTGGGCCAGCTACAATGAGCAGTTCTTC. It is translated as CASSWASYNEQFF.

This chain links TRBV5-1 with TRBJ2-1, with D unresolved. This CDR3 has 13 amino acids. The germline V gene encodes CDR1 SGHRS and CDR2 YFSETQ. V was cut by 0 bases and J by 3 bases, with 4 bases left in between. CDR3 residues: CASSLDVYNEQFF. CDR3 in DNA: TGCGCCAGCAGCTTGGACGTCTACAATGAGCAGTTCTTC.

This clone was counted only a few times. The chain recombines TRBV19 with TRBJ2-7, with D possibly matching TRBD1 (6 bases). V shed 3 bases and J shed 1 base, with 7 bases lying between them. This CDR3 is built from 13 residues. Germline V lookup: CDR1 LNHDA, CDR2 SQIVND (reference sequence). The CDR3 spells CASSMTGSYEQYF. CDR3 DNA sequence: TGTGCCAGTAGTATGACAGGTTCCTACGAGCAGTACTTC.

V usage is TRBV27 and J usage is TRBJ2-7; the match to TRBD1 covers 9 bases. Germline CDR1 reads MNHEY; CDR2 reads SMNVEV (reference sequence). The CDR3 is 14 residues long. V trimming: 6 bases; J trimming: 3 bases; junction bases outside the gene matches: 6. The CDR3, as DNA: TGTGCCAGCAGACTACAGGGGGCTGGCTACGAGCAGTACTTC. As protein: CASRLQGAGYEQYF.

The gene calls are TRBV5-1 and TRBJ2-7; D is undetermined. The CDR3 spans 11 residues. The V end lost 2 bases, the J end lost 5 bases, and 5 bases lay between the germline ends. Looked up from germline, CDR1 is SGHRS and CDR2 is YFSETQ. The CDR3 region has the DNA TGCGCCAGCAGCTTCGACCACGAGCAGTACTTC. Residues: CASSFDHEQYF.

The chain has TRBV6-6 and TRBJ2-7; D perhaps matches TRBD2 (5 bases). The germline V gene has CDR1 MNHNY and CDR2 SVGAGI (reference sequence). The CDR3 has 12 residues. Between the trimmed V and J ends, which lost 2 bases and 7 bases, there was a span of 9 bases. CDR3 sequence (DNA): TGTGCCAGCAGTTACGGAGGTCGAGAGCAGTACTTC. It yields the protein CASSYGGREQYF.

At least ten counts were recorded for this clone. This sequence joins TRBV11-2 and TRBJ2-5; D gene uncertain. V was clipped by 5 bases and J by 4 bases, with 11 bases between them. The length of the CDR3 is 13 residues. Germline V gene sequence: CDR1 SGHAT, CDR2 FQNNGV. The CDR3 is CASSPRSVETQYF. DNA for the CDR3: TGTGCCAGCAGCCCCCGGTCCGTAGAGACCCAGTACTTC. Full variable domain (rest looked up from reference TRBV11-2 and TRBJ2-5): EAGVAQSPRYKIIEKRQSVAFWCNPISGHATLYWYQQILGQGPKLLIQFQNNGVVDDSQLPKDRFSAERLKGVDSTLKIQPAKLEDSAVYLCASSPRSVETQYFGPGTRLLVL.

The rearrangement links TRBV11-2 to TRBJ2-1; no definite D call. Looked up from germline, CDR1 is SGHAT and CDR2 is FQNNGV. The V gene lost 7 bases and the J gene lost 1 base, with 17 bases spanning the gap. This CDR3 spans 16 amino acids. The CDR3 region has the DNA TGTGCCAGCACTAATCCGCGGATCTGGTCCTACAATGAGCAGTTCTTC. As protein: CASTNPRIWSYNEQFF. The full variable domain, rest sourced from reference TRBV11-2 and TRBJ2-1, is EAGVAQSPRYKIIEKRQSVAFWCNPISGHATLYWYQQILGQGPKLLIQFQNNGVVDDSQLPKDRFSAERLKGVDSTLKIQPAKLEDSAVYLCASTNPRIWSYNEQFFGPGTRLTVL.

This clone occurred many times. This chain links TRBV27 with TRBJ2-7; the D is unclear. CDR3 size: 12 residues. Germline CDR1 MNHEY, CDR2 SMNVEV (reference sequence). V dropped 5 bases and J dropped 3 bases, with 8 bases sitting between them. CDR3 in DNA: TGTGCCAGCAGTGGTCTAGGCTACGAGCAGTACTTC. Translating gives CASSGLGYEQYF.

This clone appeared many times. This chain connects TRBV4-1 to TRBJ1-5, with D possibly matching TRBD1 (6 bases). From germline, CDR1 is MGHRA and CDR2 YSYEKL. The CDR3 length is 15 residues. Trimming shortened V by 0 bases and J by 4 bases, and 10 bases separated the two germline ends. As DNA, the CDR3 is TGCGCCAGCAGCCAAGACGACAGGCAAAATCAGCCCCAGCATTTT. This codes for CASSQDDRQNQPQHF.

This clone was seen a few times. V gene TRBV28 combines with J gene TRBJ1-3, with TRBD1 as a possible D gene (5 bases). V was cut by 5 bases and J by 1 base, with 6 bases left in between. CDR1 MDHEN and CDR2 SYDVKM come from the germline V gene. This CDR3 comprises 13 residues. The CDR3 spells CASSRGSGNTIYF. Here the CDR3 DNA reads TGTGCCAGCAGTAGGGGTTCTGGAAACACCATATATTTT.